Included here is one TCR beta chain sequence, with context. No antigen is known for it. The sample is drawn from a study of T cell responses to AZD1222 COVID-19 vaccine. Study results and limitations: Repertoire sampling was restricted to post-peak T cell response timepoints. The study found Spike-specific TCR breadth and depth rose after two AZD1222 doses. Females made up more of the donors, who were largely white British, and clonal diversity may have come out too low. Vaccine-related CD4 TCRs covered spike, predominating at 160-218 and 743-854.

The table came from immunoSEQ multiplex PCR; TCRdb's copy has only in-frame clones and leaves some out. The sample carries fewer than 200,000 clones, about 90% recorded once. The V gene lost 5 bases and the J gene lost 3 bases, with 14 bases spanning the gap. Germline V gives CDR1 SGHAT, CDR2 FQNNGV. This CDR3 is 15 amino acids long. The sequenced sample was peripheral blood, obtained on day 0 of MenACWY control vaccination. This chain links TRBV11-2 with TRBJ1-3; tentatively, D is TRBD1 (5 bases). The TCR originated in an adult in good health. CDR3 sequence reads: CASSIRVVDGNTIYF. DNA of the CDR3: TGTGCCAGCAGCATCAGGGTTGTCGATGGAAACACCATATATTTT.